These 17 T cell receptor beta chains were all obtained from the same sample, sequenced in a study of blood T cell repertoires in COVID-19. The repertoire was sequenced with immunoSEQ multiplex PCR; TCRdb's copy has only in-frame clones and lacks some. The sample comprises roughly 100,000 clones, around 87% of which are singletons, and 2.5% to 3.5% rests with the top ten. The sample consisted of peripheral blood. The receptors stem from a man over 45 with active or convalescent COVID-19.

The rearrangement links TRBV7-2 to TRBJ2-5; 7 positions match TRBD2. CDR3 length equals 15 residues. Germline trimming cut 0 bases from V and 4 bases from J; bases unmatched to any gene: 5. In germline, CDR1 is SGHTA, CDR2 FQGNSA. CDR3 coding DNA: TGTGCCAGCAGCTTAGCTCTAGCGGTGGGAGAGACCCAGTACTTC. Protein product: CASSLALAVGETQYF.

The rearrangement joins TRBV19 to TRBJ1-3; 9 positions agree with TRBD1. Germline trimming cut 7 bases from V and 0 bases from J; bases unmatched to any gene: 7. CDR1 is LNHDA and CDR2 is SQIVND in the germline V gene (reference sequence). The CDR3 runs 16 residues. CDR3 amino acids: CASTPTGGSSGNTIYF. The CDR3 DNA is TGTGCCAGTACCCCGACAGGGGGGAGCTCTGGAAACACCATATATTTT.

The chain is built from TRBV7-8 and TRBJ1-2; 9 nucleotides align to TRBD1. Germline V gene sequence: CDR1 SGHVS, CDR2 FQNEAQ. Unmatched junction bases numbered 14, after V lost 2 bases and J lost 4 bases. The CDR3 totals 18 residues. CDR3 sequence reads: CASSLSGTGTLRSYGYTF. The CDR3 DNA follows: TGTGCCAGCAGCTTATCCGGGACAGGGACCCTTCGGAGCTATGGCTACACCTTC.

Here the CDR3 DNA reads TGTGCCAGCAGCTCAAGGACAGGCAACTATGGCTACACCTTC. Its protein is CASSSRTGNYGYTF. This chain uses TRBV7-8 with TRBJ1-2; 7 nucleotides agree with TRBD1. CDR1 is SGHVS, CDR2 FQNEAQ, per germline. The CDR3 is 14 residues long. The V segment lost 4 bases and the J segment 2 bases; nucleotides outside the gene matches: 4.

This chain joins TRBV6-2 or TRBV6-3 and TRBJ2-7, with D possibly being TRBD1 (6 bases). CDR1 and CDR2 from the germline V gene are MNHEY and SVGEGT. CDR3 length: 13 residues. V dropped 3 bases and J dropped 7 bases, with 13 bases sitting between them. For the CDR3, the DNA is TGTGCCAGCAGTTATGAGAAGGGGGTTGAGCAGTACGTC. It is translated as CASSYEKGVEQYV.

This chain uses TRBV27 with TRBJ2-2; a possible D gene is TRBD1 (5 bases). CDR3 length: 17 amino acids. CDR1 and CDR2 from the germline V gene are MNHEY and SMNVEV (reference sequence). V lost 0 bases to trimming and J lost 4 bases, with 15 bases between them. Here the CDR3 DNA reads TGTGCCAGCAGTTTATCTACTATTAGGGGTACCACCGGGGAGCTGTTTTTT. This encodes CASSLSTIRGTTGELFF.

The rearrangement links TRBV7-2 to TRBJ1-6; 10 bases line up with TRBD1. This CDR3 spans 15 amino acids. V lost 7 bases to trimming and J lost 7 bases; unmatched junction nucleotides: 7. Per germline, CDR1 SGHTA and CDR2 FQGNSA. The CDR3 DNA sequence: TGTGCCAGCACCCCAGGGACAGGGGAGAATTCACCCCTCCACTTT. It yields the protein CASTPGTGENSPLHF. The full variable domain, completed using reference TRBV7-2 and TRBJ1-6, is GAGVSQSPSNKVTEKGKDVELRCDPISGHTALYWYRQSLGQGLEFLIYFQGNSAPDKSGLPSDRFSAERTGGSVSTLTIQRTQQEDSAVYLCASTPGTGENSPLHFGNGTRLTVT.

The V and J genes are TRBV28 and TRBJ1-2; D uncertain. The ends were cut back, 7 bases at V and 4 bases at J, with 16 bases in the middle. The germline V gene encodes CDR1 MDHEN and CDR2 SYDVKM. This CDR3 contains 14 residues. The CDR3 DNA reads TGTGCCAGCATACCCGGCGGTACGACCTATGGCTACACCTTC. Protein sequence: CASIPGGTTYGYTF.

The chain carries TRBV18 and TRBJ1-4; D ambiguous. Germline CDR1 reads KGHSH; CDR2 reads LQKENI. There are 13 residues in the CDR3. V lost 3 bases, J lost 6 bases, and 8 bases lay in between. CDR3 amino acids: CASSPAEDEKLFF. The CDR3 DNA sequence: TGTGCCAGCTCACCTGCTGAGGATGAAAAACTGTTTTTT.

The chain carries TRBV6-2 or TRBV6-3 and TRBJ2-7; perhaps TRBD1 as D (5 bases). Trimming stripped 6 bases from V and 5 bases from J, with 14 bases between. This CDR3 has 13 residues. The V gene's germline CDR1 is MNHEY and CDR2 SVGEGT. CDR3 amino acids: CASSPPWGHEQYF. As DNA, the CDR3 is TGTGCCAGCAGCCCTCCTTGGGGCCACGAGCAGTACTTC.

The chain couples TRBV28 to TRBJ2-3; D unclear. Germline V gene data show CDR1 as MDHEN and CDR2 as SYDVKM. V was trimmed by 3 bases and J by 6 bases, leaving 13 bases between them. The CDR3 covers 14 residues. The CDR3 DNA sequence: TGTGCCAGCAGTTTGATCGGTCCCCGGGATACGCAGTATTTT. Translating gives CASSLIGPRDTQYF.

The gene calls are TRBV5-1 and TRBJ1-6, with 7 bases lining up with TRBD1. CDR3 size: 13 residues. V trimming: 6 bases; J trimming: 5 bases; junction bases outside the gene matches: 2. Per germline, CDR1 SGHRS and CDR2 YFSETQ. CDR3 amino acids: CASTGQDNSPLHF. CDR3 sequence (DNA): TGCGCCAGCACTGGACAGGATAATTCACCCCTCCACTTT.

CDR3 bases: TGTGCCAGCAGCAAGGGAGCGGGATGGGAGCAGTACGTC. Amino acid sequence: CASSKGAGWEQYV. The J gene is TRBJ2-7, the V gene TRBV7-2, with 7 bases lining up with TRBD2. V was clipped by 5 bases and J by 7 bases; unmatched bases: 8. The CDR3 spans 13 residues. Germline V lookup: CDR1 SGHTA, CDR2 FQGNSA.

The V call is TRBV6-6, the J call TRBJ1-1; a possible D gene is TRBD1 (6 bases). V was pared by 2 bases and J by 0 bases, with 7 bases between. Germline V gene lookup returns CDR1 MNHNY and CDR2 SVGAGI (reference sequence). The CDR3 has 14 residues. CDR3 nucleotide sequence: TGTGCCAGCAGTTACGGGGACATGAACACTGAAGCTTTCTTT. Residues: CASSYGDMNTEAFF.

The chain combines TRBV11-3 with TRBJ2-2; possibly TRBD1 for D (6 bases). In germline, CDR1 is SGHNT, CDR2 YENEEA. V lost 4 bases and J lost 6, with 12 bases in between. The CDR3 consists of 14 residues. CDR3 DNA sequence: TGTGCCAGCAGCTCGCCAAAGGGGGCCGGGGAGCTGTTTTTT. It translates to CASSSPKGAGELFF. Supplemented by reference TRBV11-3 and TRBJ2-2, the full variable domain reads EAGVVQSPRYKIIEKKQPVAFWCNPISGHNTLYWYLQNLGQGPELLIRYENEEAVDDSQLPKDRFSAERLKGVDSTLKIQPAELGDSAVYLCASSSPKGAGELFFGEGSRLTVL.

CDR3 protein: CASSAQGGYGYTF. For the CDR3, the DNA is TGTGCCAGCAGTGCCCAGGGTGGGTATGGCTACACCTTC. The chain links TRBV12-3 or TRBV12-4 to TRBJ1-2, with a weak D call TRBD1 (5 bases). V was shortened by 5 bases and J by 5 bases, with 12 bases between the two germline ends. CDR3 size: 13 residues.

The chain combines TRBV7-8 with TRBJ2-1, with TRBD2 matching 8 bases. The germline V gene has CDR1 SGHVS and CDR2 FQNEAQ. The CDR3 contains 18 residues. V shed 5 bases, J shed 5 bases, and the junction held 17 bases outside the gene matches. The CDR3 here is CASSLPRIIRRGDNEQFF. As DNA, the CDR3 is TGTGCCAGCAGCCTACCCCGTATCATTCGGCGGGGGGACAATGAGCAGTTCTTC.